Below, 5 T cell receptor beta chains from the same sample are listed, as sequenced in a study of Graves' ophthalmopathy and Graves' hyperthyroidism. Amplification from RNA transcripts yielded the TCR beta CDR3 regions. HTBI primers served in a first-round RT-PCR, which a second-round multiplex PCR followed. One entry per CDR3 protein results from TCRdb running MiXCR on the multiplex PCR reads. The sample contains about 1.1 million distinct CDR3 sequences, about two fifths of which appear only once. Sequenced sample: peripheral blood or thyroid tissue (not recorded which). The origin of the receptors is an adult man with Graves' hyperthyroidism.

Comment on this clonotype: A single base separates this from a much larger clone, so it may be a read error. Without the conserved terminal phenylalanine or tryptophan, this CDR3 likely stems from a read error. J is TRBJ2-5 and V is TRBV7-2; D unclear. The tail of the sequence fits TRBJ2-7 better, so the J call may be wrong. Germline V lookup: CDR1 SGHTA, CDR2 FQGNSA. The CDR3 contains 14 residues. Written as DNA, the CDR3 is TGTGCCAGCAGTCCAATTCTAGGGCCAAACGAGCAGTACCTC. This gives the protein CASSPILGPNEQYL.

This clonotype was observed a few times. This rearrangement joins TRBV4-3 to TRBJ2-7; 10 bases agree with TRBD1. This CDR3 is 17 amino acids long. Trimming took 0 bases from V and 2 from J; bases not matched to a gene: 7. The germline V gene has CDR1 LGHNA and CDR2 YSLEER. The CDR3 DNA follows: TGCGCCAGCAGCCAAGATAGAGACAGGGGGCTTGCCTACGAGCAGTACTTC. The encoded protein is CASSQDRDRGLAYEQYF.

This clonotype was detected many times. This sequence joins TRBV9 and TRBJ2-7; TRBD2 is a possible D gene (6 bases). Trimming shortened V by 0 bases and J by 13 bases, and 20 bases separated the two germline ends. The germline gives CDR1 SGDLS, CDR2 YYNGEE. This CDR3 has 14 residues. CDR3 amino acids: CASSVDPMSGETYF. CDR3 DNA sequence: TGTGCCAGCAGCGTAGATCCGATGTCGGGAGAGACTTACTTC.

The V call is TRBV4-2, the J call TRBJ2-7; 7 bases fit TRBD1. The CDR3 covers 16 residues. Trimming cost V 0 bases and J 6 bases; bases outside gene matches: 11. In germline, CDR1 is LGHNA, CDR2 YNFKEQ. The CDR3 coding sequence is TGTGCCAGCAGCCAAGATTGGGGAACAAGGACAGGCGAGCAGTACTTC. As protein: CASSQDWGTRTGEQYF.

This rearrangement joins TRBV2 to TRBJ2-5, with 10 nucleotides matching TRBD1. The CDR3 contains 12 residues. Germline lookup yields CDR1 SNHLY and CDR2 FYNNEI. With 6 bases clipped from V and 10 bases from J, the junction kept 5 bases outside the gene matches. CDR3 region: CASRGGQGNQYF. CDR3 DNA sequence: TGTGCCAGCAGGGGGGGACAGGGGAACCAGTACTTC.